This T cell receptor (beta chain) was documented in a study of blood T cell repertoires in COVID-19. Turning to the study itself: Samples came from the United States, Italy and Spain, spanning acute and convalescent COVID-19. T cells, B-cell-depleted T cells, or PBMCs provided the cDNA or gDNA that served as material.

How the authors handled the data: From reference gene primer amplification, estimates of nucleated cell counts were derived. Clones were sequenced by immunoSEQ multiplex PCR, and TCRdb holds only the in-frame ones, with some missing. V and J calls and clone size are given by that table; D and trimming were obtained from the DNA. The repertoire holds about 170,000 clones, with around 84% as singletons. There are 13 residues in the CDR3. The V end lost 5 bases, the J end lost 8 bases, and 15 bases lay between the germline ends. This TCR was recovered from a woman older than 75 with COVID-19, enrolled during active disease. V gene TRBV12-3 or TRBV12-4 combines with J gene TRBJ1-2, with D perhaps matching TRBD1 (6 bases). Sequenced sample: peripheral blood. CDR3 sequence (DNA): TGTGCCAGCAGTCTTACCCGAACAGGGGGCTACACCTTC. Its translation: CASSLTRTGGYTF.